This TCR beta chain was found in a study of blood T cell repertoires in COVID-19. Study-wide background: Acute-phase and convalescent COVID-19 samples originated in the United States, Italy and Spain. The cDNA or gDNA used as material had been derived from T cells, B-cell-depleted T cells, or PBMCs.

This clone was recorded only once. CDR1 and CDR2 (germline): MNHEY, SMNVEV (reference sequence). The V and J ends lost 0 bases and 7 bases respectively, with 13 bases between them. The CDR3 runs 16 residues. Some clones are missing from TCRdb's copy, which holds only in-frame ones; the method was immunoSEQ multiplex PCR. This sample carries more than 200,000 clones, approximately 90% of them seen once, and the ten largest clones take around 6.5%. Seattle patients were enrolled while actively infected and followed longitudinally. The chain uses TRBV27 and TRBJ1-6; D uncertain. This sequence was found in a woman in her twenties or thirties with COVID-19, enrolled during active disease. Sequences were obtained from peripheral blood. CDR3 bases: TGTGCCAGCAGTTTATCTGCGGGCTTAGGGAATTCACCCCTCCACTTT. Amino acid sequence: CASSLSAGLGNSPLHF.